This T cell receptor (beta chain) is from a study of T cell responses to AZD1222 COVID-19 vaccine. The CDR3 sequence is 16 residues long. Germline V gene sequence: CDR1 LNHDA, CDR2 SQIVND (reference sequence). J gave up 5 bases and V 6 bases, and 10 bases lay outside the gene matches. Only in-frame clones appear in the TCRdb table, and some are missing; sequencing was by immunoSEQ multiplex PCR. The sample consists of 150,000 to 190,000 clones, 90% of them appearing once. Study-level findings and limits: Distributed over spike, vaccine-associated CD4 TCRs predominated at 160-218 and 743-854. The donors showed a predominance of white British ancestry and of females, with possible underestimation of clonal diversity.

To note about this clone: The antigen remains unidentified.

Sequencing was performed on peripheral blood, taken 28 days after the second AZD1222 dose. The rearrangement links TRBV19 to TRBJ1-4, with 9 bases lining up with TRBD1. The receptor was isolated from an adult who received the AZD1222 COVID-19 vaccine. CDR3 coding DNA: TGTGCCAGTAGACCGGGACAGGGACAGAAAAATGAAAAACTGTTTTTT. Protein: CASRPGQGQKNEKLFF.